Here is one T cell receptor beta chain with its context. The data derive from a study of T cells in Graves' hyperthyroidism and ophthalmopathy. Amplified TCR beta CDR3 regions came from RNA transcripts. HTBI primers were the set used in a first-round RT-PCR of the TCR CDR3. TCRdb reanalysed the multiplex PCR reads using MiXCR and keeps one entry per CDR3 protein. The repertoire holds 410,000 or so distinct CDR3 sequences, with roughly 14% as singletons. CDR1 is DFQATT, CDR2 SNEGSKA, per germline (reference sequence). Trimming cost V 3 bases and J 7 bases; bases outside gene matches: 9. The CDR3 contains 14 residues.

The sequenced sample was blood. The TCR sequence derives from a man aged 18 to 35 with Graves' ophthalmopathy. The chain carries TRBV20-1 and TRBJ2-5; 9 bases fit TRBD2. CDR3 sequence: CSARALAGSGTQYF. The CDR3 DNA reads TGCAGTGCTAGGGCTCTAGCGGGGAGTGGGACCCAGTACTTC.